The 12 T cell receptor beta chains listed next were all sequenced from one sample in a study of cytomegalovirus exposure and HLA in healthy donors. Clones were read by immunoSEQ multiplex PCR, and TCRdb kept only the in-frame ones, dropping some. The sample records about 110,000 clones, 85% to 90% being singletons. The sequencing input was PBMCs. These receptors originate from a young woman in good health and CMV-seropositive.

With respect to this clone: The germline gene is not matched at one end of the junction; a read error may be the cause. The chain has TRBV7-7 and TRBJ2-5; weak D call: TRBD1 (6 bases). The CDR3 is 14 residues long. Per germline, CDR1 SSHAT and CDR2 FNYEAQ (reference sequence). The CDR3 loop reads CASSPMTGQETQYF. The CDR3 DNA reads as TGTGCTAGCAGCCCTATGACAGGTCAAGAGACCCAGTACTTC.

This chain uses TRBV5-1 with TRBJ1-3; D not certain. This CDR3 is built from 16 residues. The ends were cut back, 4 bases at V and 0 bases at J, with 14 bases in the middle. CDR1 and CDR2 (germline): SGHRS, YFSETQ. CDR3 residues: CASSVTSGFSGNTIYF. The CDR3 DNA sequence: TGCGCCAGCAGCGTAACCTCAGGCTTCTCTGGAAACACCATATATTTT.

The chain uses TRBV7-3 and TRBJ2-3, with D uncertain. Deletions cut 2 bases from V and 0 bases from J, with 9 bases between. The CDR3 sequence is 15 residues long. Germline-derived CDR1 and CDR2 are SGHTA and FQGTGA. CDR3 sequence reads: CASSLRGPSTDTQYF. The CDR3 bases are TGTGCCAGCAGCTTACGTGGGCCCAGCACAGATACGCAGTATTTT.

The genes are TRBV19 and TRBJ2-7; 10 bases match TRBD1. The trim removed 5 bases at V and 4 bases at J, leaving 5 bases unmatched. The CDR3 has 14 residues. The germline CDR1 and CDR2 sequences are LNHDA and SQIVND (reference sequence). CDR3 amino acids: CASSGQGGFYEQYF. The CDR3 nucleotides read TGTGCCAGTAGTGGACAGGGGGGATTTTACGAGCAGTACTTC. Drawing the rest from reference TRBV19 and TRBJ2-7, the complete variable domain is DGGITQSPKYLFRKEGQNVTLSCEQNLNHDAMYWYRQDPGQGLRLIYYSQIVNDFQKGDIAEGYSVSREKKESFPLTVTSAQKNPTAFYLCASSGQGGFYEQYFGPGTRLTVT.

In this sample, this clone turned up once. The chain employs TRBV6-1 and TRBJ2-3; TRBD1 matches at 8 bases. Germline-derived CDR1 and CDR2 are MNHNS and SASEGT. The CDR3 has 15 residues. The V segment lost 8 bases and the J segment 5 bases; nucleotides outside the gene matches: 12. The CDR3 sequence: CASQGARGRGDTQYF. DNA of the CDR3: TGTGCCAGCCAGGGGGCGCGGGGCAGGGGAGATACGCAGTATTTT.

This chain uses TRBV29-1 with TRBJ2-1, with D possibly TRBD1 on 5 matching bases. Germline V gene sequence: CDR1 SQVTM, CDR2 ANQGSEA. This CDR3 is built from 12 residues. V lost 0 bases to trimming and J lost 8 bases, with 8 bases between them. DNA for the CDR3: TGCAGCGTTGAAGATCTAGGGGATGAGCAGTTCTTC. Its protein product is CSVEDLGDEQFF.

This chain joins TRBV5-4 and TRBJ2-5; D may be TRBD2 (5 bases). The CDR3 is 15 amino acids. Germline V gene lookup returns CDR1 SGHNT and CDR2 YYREEE (reference sequence). Between the trimmed V and J ends, which lost 4 bases and 1 base, there was a span of 14 bases. The CDR3 region is CASSPSPGSQETQYF. In DNA, the CDR3 is TGTGCCAGCAGCCCATCCCCGGGGAGCCAAGAGACCCAGTACTTC.

This clone was counted at least ten times. The chain recombines TRBV21-1 with TRBJ2-7; the table's D call, TRBD1, has no DNA check behind it. TRBV21-1 is termed a pseudogene. The CDR3 contains 15 residues. CDR3: CASSKGQSPRSEQYF. The CDR3 nucleotides are TGTGCCAGCAGCAAAGGACAGTCCCCACGCAGCGAGCAGTACTTC.

This chain connects TRBV4-2 to TRBJ2-1; 7 bases are shared with TRBD1. Per germline, CDR1 LGHNA and CDR2 YNFKEQ. The CDR3 has 20 amino acids. Germline trimming cut 0 bases from V and 5 bases from J; bases unmatched to any gene: 19. The CDR3 region is CASSQDRRVSWGQHHNEQFF. In DNA, the CDR3 is TGTGCCAGCAGCCAAGATAGACGAGTATCCTGGGGACAGCACCACAATGAGCAGTTCTTC.

This clone was observed once. V gene TRBV2 combines with J gene TRBJ1-6; D is perhaps TRBD1 (6 bases). The CDR3 spans 17 residues. Germline V gene lookup returns CDR1 SNHLY and CDR2 FYNNEI. The V and J ends lost 7 bases and 7 bases respectively, with 23 bases between them. The chain's CDR3 is CASTTIATGLRNSPLHF. The CDR3 DNA is TGTGCCAGCACCACCATTGCTACAGGGTTGAGAAATTCACCCCTCCACTTT.

This clone showed up just once. The chain is built from TRBV5-1 and TRBJ2-1; 14 bases fit TRBD2. This CDR3 is built from 17 residues. Germline V lookup: CDR1 SGHRS, CDR2 YFSETQ. V lost 3 bases to trimming and J lost 1 base; unmatched junction nucleotides: 3. The CDR3 spells CASSSGLAGASYNEQFF. CDR3 nucleotide sequence: TGCGCCAGCAGCTCGGGACTAGCGGGAGCGTCCTACAATGAGCAGTTCTTC. The variable domain in full, completed from reference TRBV5-1 and TRBJ2-1, reads KAGVTQTPRYLIKTRGQQVTLSCSPISGHRSVSWYQQTPGQGLQFLFEYFSETQRNKGNFPGRFSGRQFSNSRSEMNVSTLELGDSALYLCASSSGLAGASYNEQFFGPGTRLTVL.

This clone has a handful of counts. This rearrangement joins TRBV19 to TRBJ1-5; 8 bases map to TRBD1. Germline V gene sequence: CDR1 LNHDA, CDR2 SQIVND (reference sequence). The CDR3 is 14 amino acids. With 6 bases clipped from V and 3 bases from J, the junction kept 4 bases outside the gene matches. The CDR3, as DNA: TGTGCCAGTAGGAAGACAGGGGACAATCAGCCCCAGCATTTT. Protein product: CASRKTGDNQPQHF.